What follows is one T cell receptor beta chain and its context. No antigen is known for it. No qualities accompany the bases; no much larger clone lies one base away. Using the deep immunoSEQ assay, TCR CDR3 regions were amplified from genomic DNA by multiplex PCR. Genomic DNA extracted from each cell subset was distributed evenly over all wells of several immunoSEQ 96-well plates, and each plate served as one replicate. For sorted subsets, around 0.2 ug of genomic DNA, equivalent to about 30,000 T cell genomes, went into each replicate PCR. Purified libraries were quantified with a Qubit 3.0 fluorometer, sized on a Bioanalyzer 2100, and re-quantified with the KAPA Library Quantification kit. A separate single-read 150-cycle Illumina NextSeq 550 flow cell was used to sequence each immunoSEQ 96-well plate. The source study handled its data this way. Because the immunoSEQ output held only junctional sequences and lacked quality scores, the filtering could not match the filtering applied to full-length reads. To assign V/J genes and CDR3, sequences were annotated against IMGT germline references using PyIR, a Python wrapper for IgBLAST v1.9. Reads were removed for weak V/J assignments (E-value above 1e-6), missing CDR3, stop codons, out-of-frame junctions, or ambiguous translated residues. A V3J clonotype was defined by an identical inferred V gene, J gene, and CDR3 amino acid sequence. To compute the percentage overlap between repertoires, the number of shared unique clonotypes was divided by the size of the smaller repertoire. RTK rarefaction, the Chao1 estimator, and Recon v2.1 estimates of unobserved clonotypes were used to assess repertoire richness. For all TCRbeta clonotypes obtained by the gDNA method from a few donors, generation probabilities were computed with OLGA. This immuneACCESS table, as held by TCRdb, lists in-frame sequences with V and J called but not all clones. Of the missing ones, under half trace to an unresolved V gene in checked studies; the others have no known cause. V, J and clone size were drawn from that table, and D and trimming were deduced from the DNA. This sample lists 2 million to 2.5 million clones; 90% to 95% were detected once. The ten biggest clones cover under 0.45% of the sample.

Healthy HIV-negative adults with no recently reported acute infections or vaccinations were included as donors. Only Caucasian adults living in Nashville, Tennessee, USA were represented among the donors. CD4+ T cells were enriched by magnetic negative selection, after which naive cells were positively selected on CD45RA and the negative fraction was taken as the memory subset. Blood was collected by leukapheresis, and PBMCs were isolated by Ficoll-Histopaque density gradient centrifugation and then cryopreserved in liquid nitrogen vapor phase. Analytical flow cytometry was used to check the purity and quantity of every magnetically sorted T cell population. Genomic DNA was isolated from each sorted fraction and quantified by UV absorbance on a Nanodrop 2000c. This entry is derived from a study of shared clonotypes between healthy human individuals (dated by TCRdb to the early 2020s). Regarding the complete study: The cohort included three men and two women between 18 and 49 years of age. Between about 0.94 and 10 billion PBMCs per donor were obtained by leukapheresis. The study deeply sequenced blood TCR repertoires of about 5 healthy adults to estimate repertoire size and the extent of clonotype sharing between individuals. For each donor, CD4 naive and CD4 memory were each given three plates, CD8 naive was given two plates, and CD8 memory was given one plate. Different laboratories and diverse techniques were used to prepare libraries and sequence TCR repertoires, to increase sequencing depth and limit assay-specific biases. What the work shows at the level of the full study, not this receptor alone: Pairwise subsampling indicated that sequencing depth was expected to affect the degree of clonotype sharing among donors. Compared with non-shared clonotypes, clonotypes shared by all four sorted-subset donors had higher generation probabilities. Because the study included a small number of donors, the genetic and exposure-history diversity represented was limited. Even with the large sequencing depth, rarefaction of the sorted-subset datasets indicated that sequencing was incomplete. Sampling was limited to blood, and TCR repertoires in tissue likely differ from TCR repertoires in blood. Naive subsets generally had larger estimated clonotype richness than memory subsets did. Across a few donors, 4.5% to 6.5% of naive CD4, 3% to 3.5% of naive CD8, under 2.5% of memory CD4, and approximately 0.42% of memory CD8 clonotypes were shared.

Sequences were obtained from naive CD4+ T cells from PBMCs. The cell subset or site label corresponds to: CD45RA+ positively selected. This receptor was obtained from a man aged 18 to 29 in good health. Some clones in this sample may be carry-over from other donors' samples.

Read as DNA, the sequence is TGTGCCAGCAGGGTGACAGCAACTAATGAAAAACTGTTTTTT. The translation is CASRVTATNEKLFF. The V gene is TRBV5-8 and the J gene is TRBJ1-4; the D gene is perhaps TRBD1, from 5 matching bases. There are 14 amino acids in the CDR3, from cysteine to phenylalanine inclusive. Only the CDR3 DNA is retained, 42 bases long and in frame from the first base. CDR1 and CDR2 were assigned from the germline V gene as SGHTS and YDEGEE. Deletion took 5 bases off V and 0 bases off J, with a span of 8 bases between the germline ends.